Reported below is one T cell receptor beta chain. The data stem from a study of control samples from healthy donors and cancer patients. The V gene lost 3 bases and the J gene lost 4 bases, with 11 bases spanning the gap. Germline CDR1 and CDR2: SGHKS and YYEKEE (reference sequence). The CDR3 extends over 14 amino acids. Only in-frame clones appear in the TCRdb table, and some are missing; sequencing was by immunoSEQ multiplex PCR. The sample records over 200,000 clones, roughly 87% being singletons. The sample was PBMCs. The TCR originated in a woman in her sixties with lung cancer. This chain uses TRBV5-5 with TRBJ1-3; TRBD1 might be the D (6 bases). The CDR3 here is CASSSQGYGNTIYF. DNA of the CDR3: TGTGCCAGCAGCTCCCAGGGGTACGGAAACACCATATATTTT.